This entry lists 29 T cell receptor beta chains sequenced from one sample in a study of blood T cell repertoires in COVID-19. TCRdb's table, derived via immunoSEQ multiplex PCR, lists solely in-frame clones and lacks some. The sample includes approximately 280,000 clones, approximately 83% seen only once; the top ten take roughly 9.6%. The sequenced sample consisted of peripheral blood. All receptors come from an older woman with acute or convalescent COVID-19.

The chain joins TRBV2 to TRBJ1-3; D not resolved. From germline, CDR1 is SNHLY and CDR2 FYNNEI. This CDR3 has 13 amino acids. The V and J ends lost 6 bases and 11 bases respectively, with 17 bases between them. The CDR3 sequence: CASRRTQTSPIYF. The CDR3 DNA reads TGTGCCAGCAGGCGGACTCAAACGTCCCCCATATATTTT.

This sequence joins TRBV5-1 and TRBJ1-5; TRBD1 is a possible D gene (6 bases). The CDR3 is 15 residues long. V lost 4 bases to trimming and J lost 4 bases, with 15 bases between them. Germline V gives CDR1 SGHRS, CDR2 YFSETQ. As DNA, the CDR3 is TGCGCCAGCAGCGAAGGGGGAACGAGAAATCAGCCCCAGCATTTT. Its protein product is CASSEGGTRNQPQHF.

V and J are TRBV10-3 and TRBJ2-7, with D perhaps matching TRBD1 (5 bases). Per the germline V gene, CDR1 is ENHRY and CDR2 is SYGVKD. Deletions cut 10 bases from V and 0 bases from J, with 13 bases between. This CDR3 is built from 13 residues. CDR3 loop: CATLTASSYEQYF. CDR3 DNA: TGTGCCACCCTGACAGCGTCCTCCTACGAGCAGTACTTC.

The chain joins TRBV28 to TRBJ2-7, with TRBD2 matching 7 bases. V lost 9 bases, J lost 3 bases, and 14 bases stayed unmatched. CDR1 is MDHEN, CDR2 SYDVKM, per germline. The CDR3 is 15 amino acids. The CDR3, as DNA: TGTGCCAGTAGTAGGCCCCTAGCGGACCTCTACGAGCAGTACTTC. Translated, it gives CASSRPLADLYEQYF.

The chain employs TRBV2 and TRBJ2-3, with D perhaps matching TRBD2 (7 bases). The length of the CDR3 is 14 residues. Looked up from germline, CDR1 is SNHLY and CDR2 is FYNNEI. Deletions cut 8 bases from V and 2 bases from J, with 14 bases between. CDR3 sequence (DNA): TGTGCCAGCTTCAGGGAGGGGGACACAGATACGCAGTATTTT. Translating gives CASFREGDTDTQYF.

V usage is TRBV4-2 and J usage is TRBJ2-5; the match to TRBD2 covers 8 bases. Looked up from germline, CDR1 is LGHNA and CDR2 is YNFKEQ. The CDR3 consists of 15 residues. Unmatched junction bases numbered 5, after V lost 3 bases and J lost 2 bases. Here the CDR3 DNA reads TGTGCCAGCAGCCACTCAGCGGGGGCGCAAGAGACCCAGTACTTC. As protein: CASSHSAGAQETQYF.

This clone appeared once. The rearrangement uses TRBV2 and TRBJ2-7, with 7 bases identical to TRBD1. Per the germline V gene, CDR1 is SNHLY and CDR2 is FYNNEI. The CDR3 runs to 14 residues. Germline trimming cut 8 bases from V and 2 bases from J; bases unmatched to any gene: 9. This chain's CDR3 is CASSVQGSAYEQYF. As DNA, the CDR3 is TGTGCCAGCTCGGTACAGGGGTCGGCCTACGAGCAGTACTTC. The full variable domain, its missing parts supplied by reference TRBV2 and TRBJ2-7, is EPEVTQTPSHQVTQMGQEVILRCVPISNHLYFYWYRQILGQKVEFLVSFYNNEISEKSEIFDDQFSVERPDGSNFTLKIRSTKLEDSAMYFCASSVQGSAYEQYFGPGTRLTVT.

The CDR3 loop reads CASSISVVPSSYNSPLHF. In DNA, the CDR3 is TGTGCCAGTAGTATTTCGGTGGTCCCAAGCTCCTATAATTCACCCCTCCACTTT. The V and J genes are TRBV19 and TRBJ1-6; no clear D. The CDR3 is 18 amino acids. V lost 3 bases, J lost 0 bases, and 15 bases lay in between. Germline V CDR1 and CDR2: LNHDA, SQIVND (reference sequence).

The CDR3 DNA reads TGTGCCAGTAGAGATGCCGGGGTTGTGAAGCAGTTCTTC. Its translation is CASRDAGVVKQFF. This chain links TRBV19 with TRBJ2-1; a weak D match, TRBD2 (5 bases). Trimming shortened V by 6 bases and J by 11 bases, and 17 bases separated the two germline ends. Looked up from germline, CDR1 is LNHDA and CDR2 is SQIVND (reference sequence). This CDR3 comprises 13 residues.

The chain couples TRBV2 to TRBJ2-2, with D perhaps matching TRBD1 (5 bases). Trimming shortened V by 4 bases and J by 1 base, and 13 bases separated the two germline ends. CDR1 SNHLY and CDR2 FYNNEI come from the germline V gene. The CDR3 spans 16 residues. The CDR3 loop reads CASSGRQPKNTGELFF. The CDR3 DNA sequence: TGTGCCAGCAGTGGGAGACAGCCTAAGAACACCGGGGAGCTGTTTTTT.

J is TRBJ1-1 and V is TRBV6-1; 7 positions agree with TRBD1. CDR3 length equals 15 residues. Germline V lookup: CDR1 MNHNS, CDR2 SASEGT. With V trimmed by 1 base and J by 0 bases, 2 bases remained unmatched. In DNA, the CDR3 is TGTGCCAGCAGTGAAGTGGGACAGTTGAACACTGAAGCTTTCTTT. It translates to CASSEVGQLNTEAFF.

The table lists this clone with a count of one. The V and J genes are TRBV9 and TRBJ1-3; D is undetermined. Germline CDR1 reads SGDLS; CDR2 reads YYNGEE. CDR3 length equals 13 residues. Trimming shortened V by 0 bases and J by 4 bases, and 5 bases separated the two germline ends. CDR3 loop: CASSVVEGNTIYF. Here the CDR3 DNA reads TGTGCCAGCAGCGTAGTAGAGGGAAACACCATATATTTT.

This chain joins TRBV6-6 and TRBJ1-5, with D hard to call. CDR1 is MNHNY and CDR2 is SVGAGI in the germline V gene (reference sequence). V shed 2 bases and J shed 0 bases, with 5 bases lying between them. This CDR3 is built from 14 residues. The DNA of the CDR3 is TGTGCCAGCAGTTACCTATATAGCAATCAGCCCCAGCATTTT. It yields the protein CASSYLYSNQPQHF.

V and J are TRBV3-1 (or the pseudogene TRBV3-2) and TRBJ2-1, with 12 nucleotides matching TRBD2. The CDR3 totals 15 residues. The V segment lost 4 bases and the J segment 8 bases; nucleotides outside the gene matches: 6. Per germline, CDR1 LGHDT and CDR2 YNNKEL (reference sequence). The CDR3 nucleotides read TGTGCCAGCAGCCGAGCTAGCGGGGGGGTCCATGAGCAGTTCTTC. Translating gives CASSRASGGVHEQFF.

The J gene is TRBJ2-3, the V gene TRBV5-4; the match to TRBD2 covers 8 bases. This CDR3 has 15 residues. The V and J ends lost 0 bases and 7 bases, in that order; junction bases with no gene match: 7. Germline CDR1 reads SGHNT; CDR2 reads YYREEE (reference sequence). CDR3: CASSLGSGTRNTQYF. In DNA form, the CDR3 reads TGTGCCAGCAGCTTGGGGTCCGGGACTAGAAATACGCAGTATTTT.

The rearrangement joins TRBV3-1 (or the pseudogene TRBV3-2) to TRBJ2-7, with 10 positions matching TRBD2. In germline, CDR1 is LGHDT, CDR2 YNNKEL (reference sequence). The V and J ends lost 4 bases and 6 bases, in that order; junction bases with no gene match: 6. The CDR3 contains 14 residues. CDR3 amino acids: CASSPSGGEVEQYF. CDR3 nucleotide sequence: TGTGCCAGCAGCCCCAGCGGGGGGGAGGTCGAGCAGTACTTC.

The chain combines TRBV7-2 with TRBJ2-7; TRBD2 might be the D (5 bases). CDR1 and CDR2 (germline): SGHTA, FQGNSA. The CDR3 contains 14 residues. Trimming stripped 7 bases from V and 6 bases from J, with 19 bases between. The CDR3 coding sequence is TGTGCCAGCACCGAACTGTTCGTTGCGGGCGAGCAGTACTTC. Its protein product is CASTELFVAGEQYF.

The chain has TRBV7-2 and TRBJ2-5; 8 bases align to TRBD1. V gave up 3 bases and J gave up 5 bases; unmatched junction bases: 5. The CDR3 sequence is 14 residues long. Germline V lookup: CDR1 SGHTA, CDR2 FQGNSA. The CDR3 is CASSFQGARETQYF. In DNA form, the CDR3 reads TGTGCCAGCAGCTTTCAGGGGGCAAGGGAGACCCAGTACTTC.

The chain's CDR3 is CASSLDRVRQPQHF. In DNA, the CDR3 is TGTGCCAGCTCACTAGACAGGGTGAGACAGCCCCAGCATTTT. The genes are TRBV18 and TRBJ1-5; TRBD1 matches 7 bases. J lost 7 bases, V lost 4 bases, and 7 bases had no gene match. Germline V lookup: CDR1 KGHSH, CDR2 LQKENI. The CDR3 is 14 residues long. The full variable domain, its missing parts supplied by reference TRBV18 and TRBJ1-5, is NAGVMQNPRHLVRRRGQEARLRCSPMKGHSHVYWYRQLPEEGLKFMVYLQKENIIDESGMPKERFSAEFPKEGPSILRIQQVVRGDSAAYFCASSLDRVRQPQHFGDGTRLSIL.

J is TRBJ2-1 and V is TRBV3-1 (or the pseudogene TRBV3-2); TRBD2 might be the D (5 bases). V was trimmed by 0 bases and J by 7 bases, leaving 10 bases between them. This CDR3 spans 14 amino acids. Germline loops: CDR1 LGHDT, CDR2 YNNKEL (reference sequence). CDR3 coding DNA: TGTGCCAGCAGCCAAGATCCCGGGGATAATGAGCAGTTCTTC. It specifies CASSQDPGDNEQFF.

The chain employs TRBV6-6 and TRBJ2-2; D uncertain. V gave up 6 bases and J gave up 0 bases, with 8 bases separating them. CDR3 length equals 14 residues. The germline CDR1 and CDR2 sequences are MNHNY and SVGAGI (reference sequence). CDR3 sequence reads: CASRSPANTGELFF. In DNA form, the CDR3 reads TGTGCCAGCAGGAGCCCCGCGAACACCGGGGAGCTGTTTTTT.

In its sample, this clone was seen a few times. The chain recombines TRBV14 with TRBJ2-1; 8 bases fit TRBD1. Unmatched junction bases numbered 8, after V lost 4 bases and J lost 6 bases. This CDR3 has 15 amino acids. Germline CDR1 SGHDN, CDR2 FVKESK. CDR3: CASSPVPRGRNEQFF. For the CDR3, the DNA is TGTGCCAGCAGCCCCGTTCCCAGGGGGCGCAATGAGCAGTTCTTC.

In its sample, this clone is medium-sized. Other DNA sequences in this sample translate to the same CDR3. The chain has TRBV19 and TRBJ2-3, with 9 bases matching TRBD2. V trimming: 7 bases; J trimming: 6 bases; junction bases outside the gene matches: 5. The CDR3 has 13 residues. Germline assignment: CDR1 LNHDA and CDR2 SQIVND (reference sequence). CDR3 region: CASNGGGADTQYF. The CDR3 DNA follows: TGTGCCAGTAACGGCGGGGGGGCGGATACGCAGTATTTT.

The chain combines TRBV12-3 or TRBV12-4 with TRBJ2-2; D is unclear. Trimming pared 7 bases from V and 8 bases from J, leaving 11 bases between. There are 12 residues in the CDR3. CDR3 sequence (DNA): TGTGCCAGCACCTTGGGCTTGGGGGAGCTGTTTTTT. This codes for CASTLGLGELFF.

The chain joins TRBV12-5 to TRBJ2-5, with TRBD2 identical over 9 bases. Trimming took 7 bases from V and 1 from J; bases not matched to a gene: 4. Germline CDR1 reads LGHNT; CDR2 reads FRNRAP. This CDR3 contains 14 residues. The CDR3 spells CASAPGLAQETQYF. The CDR3 region has the DNA TGTGCTAGTGCCCCGGGACTAGCCCAAGAGACCCAGTACTTC.

V and J are TRBV2 and TRBJ2-1; 7 nucleotides align to TRBD2. The CDR3 is made up of 14 amino acids. Unmatched junction bases numbered 6, after V lost 6 bases and J lost 4 bases. The germline gives CDR1 SNHLY, CDR2 FYNNEI. The CDR3 loop is CASRPGGLYNEQFF. DNA for the CDR3: TGTGCCAGCAGGCCGGGGGGACTTTACAATGAGCAGTTCTTC. Looking up the rest from reference TRBV2 and TRBJ2-1 gives the full variable domain: EPEVTQTPSHQVTQMGQEVILRCVPISNHLYFYWYRQILGQKVEFLVSFYNNEISEKSEIFDDQFSVERPDGSNFTLKIRSTKLEDSAMYFCASRPGGLYNEQFFGPGTRLTVL.

This clone has just a few counts. The same CDR3 also results from other DNA sequences found in this sample. The genes are TRBV5-4 and TRBJ2-2; a possible D gene is TRBD1 (5 bases). This CDR3 contains 15 residues. The germline V and J ends were trimmed by 2 bases and 5 bases, with 13 bases remaining between them. CDR1 is SGHNT, CDR2 YYREEE, per germline (reference sequence). The CDR3 here is CASSFQGRVTGELFF. The CDR3 region has the DNA TGTGCCAGCAGCTTTCAGGGAAGGGTAACCGGGGAGCTGTTTTTT.

CDR3 sequence: CASSFTPGRGETQYF. CDR3 nucleotides: TGTGCCAGCAGCTTCACGCCGGGGAGGGGAGAGACCCAGTACTTC. V and J are TRBV7-9 and TRBJ2-5; the match to TRBD2 covers 7 bases. V lost 3 bases, J lost 4 bases, and 8 bases stayed unmatched. CDR3 size: 15 residues. The germline gives CDR1 SEHNR, CDR2 FQNEAQ (reference sequence).

This clone has a count of ten or more. The chain recombines TRBV10-3 with TRBJ1-6, with D unclear. The CDR3 has 14 amino acids. The germline V gene has CDR1 ENHRY and CDR2 SYGVKD. Trimming took off 4 bases at V and 5 bases at J, with 9 bases between the two ends. The CDR3 loop reads CAISGHGDNSPLHF. CDR3 nucleotide sequence: TGTGCCATCAGTGGTCACGGGGATAATTCACCCCTCCACTTT.